Below, one TCR beta chain is given with its context. This sample stems from a study of blood T cell repertoires in COVID-19. At the level of the study: Italy, Spain and the United States were the sources of the convalescent and acute COVID-19 samples. Sample material is recorded as cDNA or gDNA derived from T cells, B-cell-depleted T cells, or PBMCs.

Assay used: immunoSEQ multiplex PCR; TCRdb lists only in-frame clones, some missing. This sample yields some 70,000 clones, of which over 60% are seen a single time; 14% to 15% belongs to the top ten. Recruited during active infection, patients (from Seattle) were subsequently followed longitudinally. CDR3 length: 17 amino acids. Germline values: CDR1 WNHNN, CDR2 SYGVQD (reference sequence). The V end lost 2 bases, the J end lost 4 bases, and 17 bases lay between the germline ends. The receptor comes from a man in his 60s with COVID-19, enrolled during active disease. The chain employs TRBV10-1 and TRBJ2-2; no clear D gene. Specimen: peripheral blood. The CDR3 DNA is TGCGCCAGCAGTGAGAACCTAAATTCATTAATCACCGGGGAGCTGTTTTTT. It is translated as CASSENLNSLITGELFF.